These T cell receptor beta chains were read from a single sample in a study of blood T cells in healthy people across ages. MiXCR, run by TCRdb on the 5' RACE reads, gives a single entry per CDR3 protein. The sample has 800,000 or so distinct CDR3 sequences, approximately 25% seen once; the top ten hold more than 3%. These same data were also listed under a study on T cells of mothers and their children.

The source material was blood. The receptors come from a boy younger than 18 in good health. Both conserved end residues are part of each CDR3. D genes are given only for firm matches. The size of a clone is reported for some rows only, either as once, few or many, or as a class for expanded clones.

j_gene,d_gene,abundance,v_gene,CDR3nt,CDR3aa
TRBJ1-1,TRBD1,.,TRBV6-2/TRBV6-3,TGTGCCAGCACCCCCTACGGGACAGGGAACGCTGAAGCTTTCTTT,CASTPYGTGNAEAFF
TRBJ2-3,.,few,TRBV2,TGTGCCAGCAGTGAATTCACCGGCAATACGCAGTATTTT,CASSEFTGNTQYF
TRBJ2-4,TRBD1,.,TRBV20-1,TGCAGTGCTCACCATGGACAGGGGAACATTCAGTACTTC,CSAHHGQGNIQYF
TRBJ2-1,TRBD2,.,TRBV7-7,TGTGCTAGCAGCCCCCGACTAGCGGGGGACCTTGTCAATGAGCAGTTCTTC,CASSPRLAGDLVNEQFF
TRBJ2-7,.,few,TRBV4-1,TGCGCCAGCAGCCACCAGCAGGGGGGTCTCTCCTACGAGCAGTACTTC,CASSHQQGGLSYEQYF
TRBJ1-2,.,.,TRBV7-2,TGTGCCAGCAGCTTAAGGGACAACTATGGCTACACCTTC,CASSLRDNYGYTF
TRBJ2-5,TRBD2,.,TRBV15,TGTGCCACCAGCGAACCGATAGCGGGGGGGCAAGAGACCCAGTACTTC,CATSEPIAGGQETQYF
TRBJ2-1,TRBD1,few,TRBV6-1,TGTGCCAGCTCCTCGGAAGGGACAGCTTACAATGAGCAGTTCTTC,CASSSEGTAYNEQFF
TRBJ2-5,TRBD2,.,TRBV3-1,TGCGCCAGCAGCCTTAGCGGGATTTCGGAGGGGGATGAGACCCAGTACTTC,CASSLSGISEGDETQYF
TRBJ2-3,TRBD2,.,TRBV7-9,TGTGCCAGCAGCGCTCCGGGACTAGGGGAGGGAGATACGCAGTATTTT,CASSAPGLGEGDTQYF
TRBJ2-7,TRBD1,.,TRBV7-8,TGTGCCAGCAGCTTAGTCCCAGGGACAGGGGGCCACGAGCAGTACTTC,CASSLVPGTGGHEQYF
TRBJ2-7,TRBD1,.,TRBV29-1,TGCAGCGTTCTAACAGGGGGTCCCTACGAGCAGTACTTC,CSVLTGGPYEQYF
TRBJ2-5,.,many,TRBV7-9,TGTGCCAGCAGACTTCCGGACGGAAGGCAAGAGACCCAGTACTTC,CASRLPDGRQETQYF
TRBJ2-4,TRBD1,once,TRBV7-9,TGTGCCAGCAGCTCTGGGACAGGGGTTTTCCAAAACATTCAGTACTTC,CASSSGTGVFQNIQYF
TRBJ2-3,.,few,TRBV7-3,TGTGCCAGCAGCCTAGGGGTTAGCGGCACAGATACGCAGTATTTT,CASSLGVSGTDTQYF
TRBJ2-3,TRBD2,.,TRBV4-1,TGCGCCTGCAGCCAAGAACTAGCGGGAGGATCAGATACGCAGTATTTT,CACSQELAGGSDTQYF
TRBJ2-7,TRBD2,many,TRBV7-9,TGTGCCAGCAGCAACTTGGACGGGAGGGGAAGTAGGGACGAGCAGTACTTC,CASSNLDGRGSRDEQYF
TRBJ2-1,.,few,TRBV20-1,TGCAGTGATGGCGGGCCCTACAATGAGCAGTTCTTC,CSDGGPYNEQFF
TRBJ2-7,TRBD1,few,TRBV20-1,TGCAGTGCTGAGGACAGGGTAAGCTCCTACGAGCAGTACTTC,CSAEDRVSSYEQYF
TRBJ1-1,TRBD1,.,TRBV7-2,TGTGCCAGCAGCACACAGGGGCGGCACACTGAAGCTTTCTTT,CASSTQGRHTEAFF
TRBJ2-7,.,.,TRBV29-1,TGCAGCGTTGAAGACTGGCAGGAGGGCTACGAGCAGTACTTC,CSVEDWQEGYEQYF
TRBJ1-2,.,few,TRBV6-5,TGTGCCAGCAGCCGTTTACAGAAGGGAGGTTACTATGGCTACACCTTC,CASSRLQKGGYYGYTF
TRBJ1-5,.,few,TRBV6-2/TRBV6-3,TGTGCCAGCAGTACTATCCGGACGGGTAGCAATCAGCCCCAGCATTTT,CASSTIRTGSNQPQHF
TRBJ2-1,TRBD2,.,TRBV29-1,TGCAGCGTGAGACTAGCGGGAGGTGAGCAGTTCTTC,CSVRLAGGEQFF
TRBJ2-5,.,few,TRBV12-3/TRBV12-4,TGTGCCAGCAGTTTGGGGTTTGAAGTCCGGGGTGGAGAGACCCAGTACTTC,CASSLGFEVRGGETQYF
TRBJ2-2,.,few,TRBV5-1,TGCGCCAGCAGCTTGACCGGACAGCCATTCACCGGGGAGCTGTTTTTT,CASSLTGQPFTGELFF
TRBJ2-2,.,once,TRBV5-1,TGCGCCAGCAGCTTGTTGGGGCAGGCATACACCGGGGAGCTGTTTTTT,CASSLLGQAYTGELFF
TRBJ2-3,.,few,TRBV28,TGTGCCACCGGCCGGAGGGGGGGTCGAGATACGCAGTATTTT,CATGRRGGRDTQYF
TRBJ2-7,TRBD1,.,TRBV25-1,TGTGCCAGCAGTGAACCTCAGGGGGCCGCGTACGAGCAGTACTTC,CASSEPQGAAYEQYF
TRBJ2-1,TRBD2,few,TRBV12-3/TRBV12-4,TGTGCCAGCAGTCTGGGACTAGCGTGGAATGAGCAGTTCTTC,CASSLGLAWNEQFF
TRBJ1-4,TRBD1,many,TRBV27,TGTGCCAGCAGTGCGAACAGGGGGTCTAATGAAAAACTGTTTTTT,CASSANRGSNEKLFF
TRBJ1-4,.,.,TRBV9,TGTGCCAGCACGCCCCAGGGATCGAATGAAAAACTGTTTTTT,CASTPQGSNEKLFF
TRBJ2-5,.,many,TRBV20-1,TGCAGTGCTAAGCAGGGGTTAGGGGAGCAGTACTTC,CSAKQGLGEQYF
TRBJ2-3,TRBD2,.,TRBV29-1,TGCAGCGTTGGGGGGACTAGCGGACTCACAGATACGCAGTATTTT,CSVGGTSGLTDTQYF
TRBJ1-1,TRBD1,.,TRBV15,TGTGCCACCAGCGGCAGGGGGATCGGCACTGAAGCTTTCTTT,CATSGRGIGTEAFF
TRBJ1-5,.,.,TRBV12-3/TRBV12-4,TGTGCCAGCAGTGGGACCGAATATCAGCCCCAGCATTTT,CASSGTEYQPQHF
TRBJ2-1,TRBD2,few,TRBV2,TGTGCCAGCAGAGGTGCGGGAGCCTACAATGAGCAGTTCTTC,CASRGAGAYNEQFF
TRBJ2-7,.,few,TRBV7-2,TGTGCCAGCAGCCAAAGTAACAGTAACGAGCAGTACTTC,CASSQSNSNEQYF
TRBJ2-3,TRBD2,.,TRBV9,TGTGCCAGCAGCGGGAGGACTAGCGGGACAGATACGCAGTATTTT,CASSGRTSGTDTQYF
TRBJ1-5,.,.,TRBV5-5,TGTGCCAGCAGCTTGGTTGTAGGGGCCAATCAGCCCCAGCATTTT,CASSLVVGANQPQHF
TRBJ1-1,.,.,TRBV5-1,TGCGCCAGCAGCTTGGCCGAGGGGGTCCGGACTGGGGGAGCTTTCTTT,CASSLAEGVRTGGAFF
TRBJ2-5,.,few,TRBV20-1,TGCAGTGCTAGAGAGTGGAAAAGTCGGGAGACCCAGTACTTC,CSAREWKSRETQYF
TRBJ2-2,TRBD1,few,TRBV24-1,TGTGCCACCAGTGATTTGGGGACAGGGGAAAACACCGGGGAGCTGTTTTTT,CATSDLGTGENTGELFF
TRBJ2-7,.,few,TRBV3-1,TGTGCCAGCAGCCAGGCTGCGGGCGAGCAGTACTTC,CASSQAAGEQYF
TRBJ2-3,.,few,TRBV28,TGTGCCAGCAGAAAAGGTGCAGGGTTGTCAGATACGCAGTATTTT,CASRKGAGLSDTQYF
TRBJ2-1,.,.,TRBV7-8,TGTGCCAGCAGCTTAACATCCTCGGGATTCGGGGAGCAGTTCTTC,CASSLTSSGFGEQFF
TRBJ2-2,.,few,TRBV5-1,TGCGCCAGCAGCCCCCCCGGAGAGATTAGCGGCGGGGAGCTGTTTTTT,CASSPPGEISGGELFF